A selection of T cell receptor beta chains follows, all from one sample in a study of shared T cell receptors in the human thymus. The protocol was immunoSEQ multiplex PCR, while the TCRdb copy is restricted to in-frame clones and leaves out a portion. The repertoire includes roughly 710,000 clones, 80% to 90% of them detected once, and 0.008% to 0.011% sits in the top ten. This sample was also put to use in a study of human thymus T cells.

The sequenced material came from thymocytes. All receptors come from a girl under three years old with a congenital heart defect. Both conserved end residues are part of each CDR3. A D gene is named only where the DNA matches it firmly. A row's size may be missing; if present it is once, few, many or a size class.

V	D	size	J	CDR3	DNA
TRBV25-1	-	-	TRBJ1-4	CASSGSRGADEKLFF	TGTGCCAGCAGCGGCTCTCGGGGGGCGGATGAAAAACTGTTTTTT
TRBV27	TRBD1	-	TRBJ1-4	CASSCNTGTENEKLFF	TGTGCCAGCAGTTGCAATACCGGGACAGAAAATGAAAAACTGTTTTTT
TRBV5-1	-	once	TRBJ2-3	CASSRGRYNRIFRTQYF	TGCGCCAGCAGCCGGGGGAGGTACAACCGTATATTTCGTACGCAGTATTTT
TRBV7-4	TRBD2	-	TRBJ2-1	CASSLVCTGGALNEQFF	TGTGCCAGCAGCTTAGTATGCACGGGGGGAGCCTTAAATGAGCAGTTCTTC
TRBV5-6	-	few	TRBJ2-5	CASSLALGASEGETQYF	TGTGCCAGCAGCTTGGCCCTTGGCGCATCGGAGGGGGAGACCCAGTACTTC
TRBV5-1	TRBD2	-	TRBJ2-4	CASKNTSGGGAKNIQYF	TGCGCCAGCAAAAACACTAGCGGGGGGGGAGCCAAAAACATTCAGTACTTC
TRBV9	-	-	TRBJ2-3	CASSRTSTDTQYF	TGTGCCAGCAGCAGAACAAGCACAGATACGCAGTATTTT
TRBV20-1	-	-	TRBJ2-7	CSASSRSEQYF	TGCAGTGCTAGCTCCAGATCCGAGCAGTACTTC
TRBV25-1	-	-	TRBJ2-1	CASRLDNEQFF	TGTGCCAGCCGTCTCGACAATGAGCAGTTCTTC
TRBV6-5	-	-	TRBJ1-1	CASSYLGLDTEAFF	TGTGCCAGCAGTTATCTAGGATTGGACACTGAAGCTTTCTTT
TRBV6-4	-	-	TRBJ2-1	CASSLHFRGGPRYEQFF	TGTGCCAGCAGTCTACATTTTAGGGGGGGCCCCCGGTATGAGCAGTTCTTC
TRBV5-4	-	-	TRBJ2-7	CASSLVQGGSYEQYF	TGTGCCAGCAGCTTGGTGCAGGGAGGCAGCTACGAGCAGTACTTC
TRBV5-1	-	-	TRBJ1-1	CASSLRYYTEAFF	TGCGCCAGCAGCTTGCGGTATTACACTGAAGCTTTCTTT
TRBV18	-	-	TRBJ1-6	CASSPVQGGSPLHF	TGTGCCAGCTCACCAGTCCAGGGAGGTTCACCCCTCCACTTT
TRBV18	-	-	TRBJ2-7	CASSPPGARGYEQYF	TGTGCCAGCTCACCACCAGGGGCCCGCGGCTACGAGCAGTACTTC
TRBV19	TRBD1	-	TRBJ1-6	CASTPGQQNSPLHF	TGTGCCAGTACCCCGGGACAGCAAAATTCACCCCTCCACTTT
TRBV10-3	TRBD2	-	TRBJ2-6	CAISEERGGAGANVLTF	TGTGCCATCAGTGAGGAGCGGGGGGGGGCTGGGGCCAACGTCCTGACTTTC
TRBV6-1	-	-	TRBJ1-4	CASSEARGGRGEKLFF	TGTGCCAGCAGTGAGGCCCGCGGAGGGAGGGGTGAAAAACTGTTTTTT
TRBV7-2	TRBD1	-	TRBJ1-2	CASSPAGTGGVGGYTF	TGTGCCAGCAGCCCCGCAGGGACAGGGGGCGTTGGAGGCTACACCTTC
TRBV28	TRBD2	-	TRBJ2-1	CASRRTSGGDSEQFF	TGTGCCAGCAGACGGACTAGCGGGGGGGACTCAGAGCAGTTCTTC
TRBV5-1	TRBD1	-	TRBJ1-2	CASADRGYGYTF	TGCGCCAGCGCCGACAGGGGGTATGGCTACACCTTC
TRBV5-6	-	once	TRBJ2-1	CASSVLEFRGNNEQFF	TGTGCCAGCAGCGTACTGGAGTTCCGCGGCAACAATGAGCAGTTCTTC
TRBV7-9	TRBD1	-	TRBJ2-7	CASSHTGPDRDSYEQYF	TGTGCCAGCAGCCACACGGGCCCGGACAGGGATTCCTACGAGCAGTACTTC
TRBV5-1	-	-	TRBJ1-1	CASSVHRLNTEAFF	TGCGCCAGCAGCGTTCACAGACTGAACACTGAAGCTTTCTTT
TRBV18	-	-	TRBJ2-1	CASSLRTSEQFF	TGTGCCAGCTCACTACGGACAAGTGAGCAGTTCTTC
TRBV5-6	TRBD1	-	TRBJ2-3	CASSLERDRLKSTDTQYF	TGTGCCAGCAGCTTAGAAAGGGACAGATTAAAAAGCACAGATACGCAGTATTTT
TRBV5-1	-	-	TRBJ2-6	CASSLGGAGFHSGANVLTF	TGCGCCAGCAGCCTCGGAGGGGCAGGGTTCCACTCTGGGGCCAACGTCCTGACTTTC
TRBV4-3	-	-	TRBJ1-4	CASSRRVSGKLFF	TGCGCCAGCAGCCGAAGGGTGAGCGGAAAACTGTTTTTT
TRBV9	TRBD1	-	TRBJ2-2	CASSVTGGHGELFF	TGTGCCAGCAGCGTTACAGGGGGGCACGGGGAGCTGTTTTTT
TRBV11-2	TRBD2	-	TRBJ2-5	CASSDPFRGEVGETQYF	TGTGCCAGCAGCGACCCCTTTCGGGGGGAGGTGGGAGAGACCCAGTACTTC
TRBV14	-	-	TRBJ1-2	CASSQETYGYTF	TGTGCCAGCAGCCAAGAGACTTATGGCTACACCTTC
TRBV4-1	TRBD2	-	TRBJ2-3	CASSQKTKRGATDTQYF	TGCGCCAGCAGCCAAAAAACCAAGCGGGGGGCCACAGATACGCAGTATTTT
TRBV5-1	TRBD2	-	TRBJ2-5	CASLTTPIFRGTSGGVYQETQYF	TGCGCCAGCCTTACTACCCCGATTTTCCGCGGGACTAGCGGGGGTGTGTACCAAGAGACCCAGTACTTC
TRBV6-5	-	-	TRBJ2-7	CASRTGRRGYEQYF	TGTGCCAGCAGAACAGGCAGAAGAGGTTACGAGCAGTACTTC